This T cell receptor (beta chain) appears in the sequencing data of a study of shared clonotypes between healthy human individuals. Study at large: Researchers assigned three CD4 naive, three CD4 memory, two CD8 naive and one CD8 memory plate to each donor.

The trim removed 4 bases at V and 5 bases at J, leaving 10 bases unmatched. CDR3 size: 16 residues. Germline loops: CDR1 LNHDA, CDR2 SQIVND (reference sequence). Study observations and caveats: Generation probability values for non-shared clonotypes were lower than those for clonotypes shared by all four donors. Around 5% was the fraction of naive CD4 clonotypes found shared across four donors. Despite large depth, rarefaction showed incomplete sorted-subset sequencing.

Assay: immunoSEQ multiplex PCR; the TCRdb copy retains only in-frame clones and omits some. The sample consists of some 2,500,000 clones, 80% to 95% of them appearing once. This clone was seen more than once but under ten times. Its antigen is not known. This TCR was recovered from a man aged 18 to 30 in good health. Some clones in this sample may be carry-over from other donors' samples. The chain is built from TRBV19 and TRBJ2-7; 11 nucleotides agree with TRBD2. The sequencing input was naive CD4+ T cells from PBMCs. Subset: CD45RA+ positively selected. CDR3 sequence (DNA): TGTGCCAGTAGTAGAGCTAGCGGGAGGCGCTACCACGAGCAGTACTTC. Its protein is CASSRASGRRYHEQYF.